This T cell receptor (beta chain) was identified in a study of blood T cell repertoires in COVID-19. Whole-study context: Acute and convalescent COVID-19 specimens originated in the United States, Italy and Spain. Sample material is recorded as cDNA or gDNA derived from T cells, B-cell-depleted T cells, or PBMCs.

Original processing notes: Nucleated cell number was recorded as an estimate derived from reference gene primer amplification. Method: immunoSEQ multiplex PCR; TCRdb's copy keeps in-frame clones and lacks some. D and trimming come from the DNA, and the V and J calls and clone size come from that table. The sample holds under 200,000 clones, 75% to 90% seen once. Germline lookup yields CDR1 MRHNA and CDR2 SNTAGT. Trimming removed 2 bases from V and 0 bases from J, with 7 bases in between. The CDR3 is 14 residues long. This clone was counted a few times. This TCR came from a woman older than 75 with active or convalescent COVID-19. Sequencing used peripheral blood. V and J are TRBV6-4 and TRBJ1-2, with no clear D. Here the CDR3 DNA reads TGTGCCAGCAGTGACGGCATTACTAACTATGGCTACACCTTC. Its translation is CASSDGITNYGYTF.